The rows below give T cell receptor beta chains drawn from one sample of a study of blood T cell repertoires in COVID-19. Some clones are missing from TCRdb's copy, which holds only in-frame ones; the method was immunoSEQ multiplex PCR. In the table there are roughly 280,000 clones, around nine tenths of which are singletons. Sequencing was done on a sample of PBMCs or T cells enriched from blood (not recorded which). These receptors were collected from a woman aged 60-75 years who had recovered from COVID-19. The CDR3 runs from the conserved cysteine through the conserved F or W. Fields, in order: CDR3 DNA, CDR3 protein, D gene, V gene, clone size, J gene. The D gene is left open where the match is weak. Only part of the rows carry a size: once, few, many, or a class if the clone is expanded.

DNA: TGTGCCAGCAGCCCCGCAAACAGGGGTGGCGGCTACACCTTC
CDR3: CASSPANRGGGYTF
D: TRBD1
V: TRBV9
size: NA
J: TRBJ1-2

DNA: TGTGCCAGCAGCTCGAACAGGGGGGAGACCCAGTACTTC
CDR3: CASSSNRGETQYF
D: TRBD1
V: TRBV7-6
size: NA
J: TRBJ2-5

DNA: TGCGCCGGTCCCGATATAGCGGGGGGGAACACCGGGGAGCTGTTTTTT
CDR3: CAGPDIAGGNTGELFF
D: TRBD2
V: TRBV10-1
size: many
J: TRBJ2-2

DNA: TGTGCCAGCACAGGCGTAGATACGCAGTATTTT
CDR3: CASTGVDTQYF
D: NA
V: TRBV28
size: NA
J: TRBJ2-3

DNA: TGCGCCAGCTCCGGGACTAGCGGGGGGATGAACACCGGGGAGCTGTTTTTT
CDR3: CASSGTSGGMNTGELFF
D: TRBD2
V: TRBV5-1
size: NA
J: TRBJ2-2

DNA: TGCGCCAGCAGCTTGGTAGCGGCCCCTTCGTACGAGCAGTACTTC
CDR3: CASSLVAAPSYEQYF
D: NA
V: TRBV5-1
size: NA
J: TRBJ2-7

DNA: TGTGCCAGCAGCACGGCGGGACTAGCGGGAGTCAATGAGCAGTTCTTC
CDR3: CASSTAGLAGVNEQFF
D: TRBD2
V: TRBV9
size: NA
J: TRBJ2-1

DNA: TGCGCCAGCAGCCTGAACTACCTCTCCTACAATGAGCAGTTCTTC
CDR3: CASSLNYLSYNEQFF
D: NA
V: TRBV5-1
size: NA
J: TRBJ2-1

DNA: TGCGCCAGCAGTGTTTTAGCGGGAGGGCCGGGCAATGAGCAGTTCTTC
CDR3: CASSVLAGGPGNEQFF
D: TRBD2
V: TRBV10-1
size: NA
J: TRBJ2-1

DNA: TGCGCCAGCAGCTTTAATCGGGGTGGCACTGAAGCTTTCTTT
CDR3: CASSFNRGGTEAFF
D: NA
V: TRBV5-1
size: NA
J: TRBJ1-1

DNA: TGTGCCAGCAGTTCGGACAGGGAAGAGACCCAGTACTTC
CDR3: CASSSDREETQYF
D: TRBD1
V: TRBV7-2
size: NA
J: TRBJ2-5

DNA: TGCGCCAGCCGCGCTGGGACAGGGACCTATGGCTACACCTTC
CDR3: CASRAGTGTYGYTF
D: TRBD1
V: TRBV10-2
size: NA
J: TRBJ1-2

DNA: TGTGCCAGCAAGTTTAGCGGGACCCTCAATCAGCCCCAGCATTTT
CDR3: CASKFSGTLNQPQHF
D: NA
V: TRBV28
size: NA
J: TRBJ1-5

DNA: TGTGCCAGCACCGATCCAGGGGCCGAGCAGTACTTC
CDR3: CASTDPGAEQYF
D: NA
V: TRBV28
size: NA
J: TRBJ2-7

DNA: TGTGCCAGCTCGTACCAGGGTTATCGATTGGGGGCTTTCTTT
CDR3: CASSYQGYRLGAFF
D: NA
V: TRBV18
size: once
J: TRBJ1-1

DNA: TGTGCCAGCAGCTTAGGGACTAGCGTAAGCACAGATACGCAGTATTTT
CDR3: CASSLGTSVSTDTQYF
D: TRBD2
V: TRBV11-2
size: NA
J: TRBJ2-3

DNA: TGTGCCAGCAGCGTAAGACAGGGTGGCTATGGCTACACCTTC
CDR3: CASSVRQGGYGYTF
D: TRBD1
V: TRBV5-4
size: NA
J: TRBJ1-2

DNA: TGTGCCAGCAGGGGGCCCTCCTATGGCTACACCTTC
CDR3: CASRGPSYGYTF
D: NA
V: TRBV3-1/TRBV3-2
size: NA
J: TRBJ1-2

DNA: TGTGCCAGCAGCGTACCAGGACTCCCTTCGGCCCAGCATTTT
CDR3: CASSVPGLPSAQHF
D: NA
V: TRBV9
size: NA
J: TRBJ1-5

DNA: TGTGCCAGCAGCCAAGGTAGACAGCTCCAGAACACTGAAGCTTTCTTT
CDR3: CASSQGRQLQNTEAFF
D: NA
V: TRBV3-1/TRBV3-2
size: once
J: TRBJ1-1

DNA: TGTGCCAGCAGCGAGTCGAGTAATGAAAAACTGTTTTTT
CDR3: CASSESSNEKLFF
D: NA
V: TRBV13
size: NA
J: TRBJ1-4

DNA: TGTGCCAGCAGTTCAGGGTCAGTGACTAATGAAAAACTGTTTTTT
CDR3: CASSSGSVTNEKLFF
D: NA
V: TRBV7-9
size: NA
J: TRBJ1-4

DNA: TGTGCCAGCAGCTGGGGCGGGGAGGCCGAGCAGTACTTC
CDR3: CASSWGGEAEQYF
D: NA
V: TRBV27
size: NA
J: TRBJ2-7

DNA: TGTGCCAGCAGCAGGGGGGTGAACAGGGGGCTCACTGAAGCTTTCTTT
CDR3: CASSRGVNRGLTEAFF
D: TRBD1
V: TRBV7-2
size: NA
J: TRBJ1-1

DNA: TGCGCCAGCAGCTCTGCAGGGGCGGATGAAAAACTGTTTTTT
CDR3: CASSSAGADEKLFF
D: NA
V: TRBV5-1
size: few
J: TRBJ1-4

DNA: TGCGCCAGCAGCACCCTTACTAGCGGGGGGTTAAATGAGCAGTTCTTC
CDR3: CASSTLTSGGLNEQFF
D: TRBD2
V: TRBV5-1
size: NA
J: TRBJ2-1

DNA: TGTGCCAGCAGCTTGGCCAAGACTAGCTCCACTGAGCAGTTCTTC
CDR3: CASSLAKTSSTEQFF
D: TRBD2
V: TRBV7-6
size: NA
J: TRBJ2-1

DNA: TGTGCCAGCAGTTCTCTCGGGTCTGGAAACACCATATATTTT
CDR3: CASSSLGSGNTIYF
D: NA
V: TRBV28
size: NA
J: TRBJ1-3

DNA: TGTGCCAGCAGGACAGGGGTTCTAGTAGAGCAGCCCCAGCATTTT
CDR3: CASRTGVLVEQPQHF
D: TRBD1
V: TRBV19
size: NA
J: TRBJ1-5

DNA: TGCGCCAGCAGCTTGGATGGGCCGCGCTCTGGAAACACCATATATTTT
CDR3: CASSLDGPRSGNTIYF
D: NA
V: TRBV5-1
size: few
J: TRBJ1-3

DNA: TGTGCCAGCAGCCTAAGAGATCAAGAGACCCAGTACTTC
CDR3: CASSLRDQETQYF
D: NA
V: TRBV7-2
size: few
J: TRBJ2-5

DNA: TGTGCCAGCACCCCCGGGTCCTACGAGCAGTACTTC
CDR3: CASTPGSYEQYF
D: NA
V: TRBV28
size: NA
J: TRBJ2-7

DNA: TGTGCCAGCAAGTTTCGGGGTTACACTGAAGCTTTCTTT
CDR3: CASKFRGYTEAFF
D: NA
V: TRBV28
size: once
J: TRBJ1-1

DNA: TGTGCCAGCAGTGAAGGCACTAGCTTTTACAATGAGCAGTTCTTC
CDR3: CASSEGTSFYNEQFF
D: NA
V: TRBV2
size: NA
J: TRBJ2-1

DNA: TGCGCCAGCAGCTCGTCGGGACAGGAACCCTACGAGCAGTACTTC
CDR3: CASSSSGQEPYEQYF
D: TRBD1
V: TRBV5-1
size: NA
J: TRBJ2-7

DNA: TGTGCCAGCAGCGTACGGACTAGCAACAATGAGCAGTTCTTC
CDR3: CASSVRTSNNEQFF
D: TRBD2
V: TRBV9
size: once
J: TRBJ2-1

DNA: TGTGCCAGTAGTAGCGGGGGGGAACAGGGCAATCAGCCCCAGCATTTT
CDR3: CASSSGGEQGNQPQHF
D: NA
V: TRBV19
size: NA
J: TRBJ1-5

DNA: TGTGCCAGCAGCCTCAATCCTAGTTACAATGAGCAGTTCTTC
CDR3: CASSLNPSYNEQFF
D: NA
V: TRBV7-3
size: NA
J: TRBJ2-1

DNA: TGTGCTAGCAGCTTGGAAATAGCGGGGGGGCGGGAGACCCAGTACTTC
CDR3: CASSLEIAGGRETQYF
D: TRBD2
V: TRBV7-7
size: NA
J: TRBJ2-5